Below, 31 T cell receptor beta chains from the same sample are listed, as sequenced in a study of PD-1 blockade in classical Hodgkin lymphoma. This table comes from immunoSEQ multiplex PCR, and its TCRdb copy is limited to in-frame clones, with some not included. This sample yields about 84,000 clones, of which approximately 91% are seen a single time; roughly 21% belongs to the top ten. The patients all showed relapse after autologous stem cell transplantation, while their brentuximab vedotin exposure varied. The sequencing used peripheral blood mononuclear cells (PBMCs), collected at baseline. The receptors come from a human donor with classical Hodgkin lymphoma.

The V gene is TRBV15, the J gene TRBJ2-1; D is ambiguous. The germline CDR1 and CDR2 sequences are LNHNV and YYDKDF (reference sequence). The V and J ends lost 2 bases and 4 bases respectively, with 6 bases between them. There are 13 residues in the CDR3. The CDR3 nucleotides are TGTGCCACCAGCAGATCCCTTTACAATGAGCAGTTCTTC. This encodes CATSRSLYNEQFF.

The V call is TRBV13, the J call TRBJ2-7, with 7 bases lining up with TRBD2. After removal of 5 bases from V and 3 bases from J, the junction contained 4 bases not matched to a gene. The CDR3 contains 13 residues. Germline V gene data show CDR1 as PRHDT and CDR2 as FYEKMQ (reference sequence). The CDR3 protein is CASSTGTNYEQYF. DNA for the CDR3: TGTGCCAGCAGCACCGGGACTAACTACGAGCAGTACTTC.

The chain is built from TRBV18 and TRBJ2-7; D is perhaps TRBD1 (6 bases). Germline V lookup: CDR1 KGHSH, CDR2 LQKENI. With 3 bases removed from V and 4 bases from J, the gap between germline ends came to 10 bases. The CDR3 has 13 amino acids. CDR3 in amino acids: CASSPVDSYEQYF. In DNA, the CDR3 is TGTGCCAGCTCACCCGTGGACAGTTACGAGCAGTACTTC. Full variable domain (rest looked up from reference TRBV18 and TRBJ2-7): NAGVMQNPRHLVRRRGQEARLRCSPMKGHSHVYWYRQLPEEGLKFMVYLQKENIIDESGMPKERFSAEFPKEGPSILRIQQVVRGDSAAYFCASSPVDSYEQYFGPGTRLTVT.

This chain uses TRBV25-1 with TRBJ1-6, with TRBD1 as a possible D gene (5 bases). The CDR3 is made up of 13 amino acids. V was cut by 4 bases and J by 7 bases, with 8 bases left in between. Germline V gene lookup returns CDR1 MGHDK and CDR2 SYGVNS. CDR3 sequence reads: CASSAAGNSPLHF. The CDR3 coding sequence is TGTGCCAGCAGTGCAGCAGGGAATTCACCCCTCCACTTT.

A remark on this clone: The same CDR3 can be traced to other DNA sequences in this sample. J is TRBJ1-5 and V is TRBV5-5; D may be TRBD1 (5 bases). CDR3 length: 14 residues. CDR1 is SGHKS, CDR2 YYEKEE, per germline (reference sequence). V lost 1 base and J 2 bases, leaving 7 bases between the germline ends. The CDR3 DNA reads TGTGCCAGCAGCTTGCGGGACGGCAATCAGCCCCAGCATTTT. Encoded protein: CASSLRDGNQPQHF.

The chain links TRBV5-1 to TRBJ2-2; 12 bases agree with TRBD2. The CDR3 has 16 residues. The V and J ends lost 4 bases and 8 bases, in that order; junction bases with no gene match: 9. Germline values: CDR1 SGHRS, CDR2 YFSETQ. The CDR3 spells CASSLSLAGGLGELFF. CDR3 DNA sequence: TGCGCCAGCAGCCTAAGCCTAGCGGGAGGGCTGGGGGAGCTGTTTTTT.

This chain uses TRBV10-2 with TRBJ2-1; 8 nucleotides match TRBD2. The V and J ends lost 3 bases and 6 bases, in that order; junction bases with no gene match: 13. Germline CDR1 and CDR2: WSHSY and SAAADI. The CDR3 loop spans 17 amino acids. CDR3 DNA sequence: TGCGCCAGCAGTGATGACTCGGCGGGACTAGGTAGCAATGAGCAGTTCTTC. This gives the protein CASSDDSAGLGSNEQFF.

The rearrangement uses TRBV14 and TRBJ1-2; 8 bases line up with TRBD1. J gave up 7 bases and V 4 bases, and 2 bases lay outside the gene matches. CDR1 and CDR2 (germline): SGHDN, FVKESK. This CDR3 comprises 12 residues. The DNA for the CDR3 is TGTGCCAGCAGCCTCGGACAGGGTGGCTACACCTTC. This gives the protein CASSLGQGGYTF.

This clone was recorded once. The V call is TRBV7-2, the J call TRBJ2-5; 9 nucleotides align to TRBD2. Trimming took 5 bases from V and 3 from J; bases not matched to a gene: 7. In germline, CDR1 is SGHTA, CDR2 FQGNSA. The CDR3 extends over 15 amino acids. The CDR3 here is CASSHASGGKETQYF. The CDR3 nucleotides read TGTGCCAGCAGCCACGCAAGCGGGGGGAAAGAGACCCAGTACTTC.

This chain connects TRBV5-8 to TRBJ1-4; no clear D gene. Germline CDR1 and CDR2: SGHTS and YDEGEE. This CDR3 contains 12 residues. Trimming stripped 5 bases from V and 7 bases from J, with 9 bases between. CDR3 in amino acids: CASSWDAEKLFF. The CDR3 DNA reads TGTGCCAGCAGTTGGGATGCTGAAAAACTGTTTTTT.

The rearrangement links TRBV27 to TRBJ1-5, with 8 bases lining up with TRBD1. The CDR3 runs to 15 residues. Germline V gene sequence: CDR1 MNHEY, CDR2 SMNVEV (reference sequence). J gave up 0 bases and V 5 bases, and 3 bases lay outside the gene matches. DNA for the CDR3: TGTGCCAGCAGTAAGGACAGGGCTAGCAATCAGCCCCAGCATTTT. It yields the protein CASSKDRASNQPQHF.

Only a few counts were recorded for this clone. The genes are TRBV7-6 and TRBJ2-5; perhaps TRBD2 as D (6 bases). V lost 3 bases to trimming and J lost 3 bases, with 20 bases between them. CDR1 and CDR2 from the germline V gene are SGHVS and FNYEAQ. This CDR3 comprises 17 residues. The CDR3 nucleotides read TGTGCCAGCAGCTTCTACGTCCGGGGGATGGGGGAAGAGACCCAGTACTTC. Its protein is CASSFYVRGMGEETQYF. Full variable domain (outside the CDR3, taken from reference TRBV7-6 and TRBJ2-5): GAGVSQSPRYKVTKRGQDVALRCDPISGHVSLYWYRQALGQGPEFLTYFNYEAQQDKSGLPNDRFSAERPEGSISTLTIQRTEQRDSAMYRCASSFYVRGMGEETQYFGPGTRLLVL.

The chain carries TRBV5-1 and TRBJ2-2; 8 bases are a match to TRBD1. The CDR3 consists of 17 residues. V lost 0 bases, J lost 6 bases, and 10 bases stayed unmatched. The germline V gene has CDR1 SGHRS and CDR2 YFSETQ. CDR3 in DNA: TGCGCCAGCAGCTTGGTCGTGGCAGGGGGCGTGCCCGGGGAGCTGTTTTTT. Translated, it gives CASSLVVAGGVPGELFF.

J is TRBJ1-4 and V is TRBV4-1; D remains ambiguous. Trimming shortened V by 4 bases and J by 5 bases, and 8 bases separated the two germline ends. The CDR3 extends over 13 amino acids. CDR1 and CDR2 (germline): MGHRA, YSYEKL. CDR3 sequence (DNA): TGCGCCAGCAGCCGACTTCTGAATGAAAAACTGTTTTTT. It codes for CASSRLLNEKLFF.

V is TRBV2 and J is TRBJ2-7; the match to TRBD2 covers 7 bases. Trimming at V came to 4 bases and at J to 9 bases, leaving 12 bases not matched to a gene. The CDR3 extends over 14 amino acids. CDR1 and CDR2 (germline): SNHLY, FYNNEI. CDR3 sequence (DNA): TGTGCCAGCAGTGTAAACCGACTAGCAAACACGCAGTACTTC. Translating it yields CASSVNRLANTQYF.

The chain recombines TRBV2 with TRBJ2-2; tentatively, D is TRBD2 (6 bases). Germline assignment: CDR1 SNHLY and CDR2 FYNNEI. Trimming removed 7 bases from V and 2 bases from J, with 14 bases in between. The CDR3 runs 15 residues. The chain's CDR3 is CASNNGGINTGELFF. DNA of the CDR3: TGTGCCAGCAATAACGGAGGGATTAACACCGGGGAGCTGTTTTTT. The variable domain in full, with the rest retrieved from reference TRBV2 and TRBJ2-2, is EPEVTQTPSHQVTQMGQEVILRCVPISNHLYFYWYRQILGQKVEFLVSFYNNEISEKSEIFDDQFSVERPDGSNFTLKIRSTKLEDSAMYFCASNNGGINTGELFFGEGSRLTVL.

The chain has TRBV5-5 and TRBJ2-5; no clear D. The V and J ends lost 3 bases and 1 base respectively, with 19 bases between them. Germline V gives CDR1 SGHKS, CDR2 YYEKEE (reference sequence). CDR3 length: 17 residues. The CDR3 DNA reads TGTGCCAGCAGCTGGGCCCCGGGTGCGCCTTCCCAAGAGACCCAGTACTTC. Residues: CASSWAPGAPSQETQYF.

The chain has TRBV5-8 and TRBJ2-4; maybe TRBD2 (5 bases). Per germline, CDR1 SGHTS and CDR2 YDEGEE. This CDR3 contains 16 residues. Trimming pared 0 bases from V and 9 bases from J, leaving 19 bases between. The CDR3 DNA is TGTGCCAGCAGCTTGGATGTGCACGGATCGGGGTTCATTCAGTACTTC. Residues: CASSLDVHGSGFIQYF.

The rearrangement joins TRBV7-9 to TRBJ1-2; 8 nucleotides match TRBD1. The CDR3 totals 13 residues. CDR1 and CDR2 (germline): SEHNR, FQNEAQ (reference sequence). After removal of 5 bases from V and 4 bases from J, the junction contained 3 bases not matched to a gene. In DNA form, the CDR3 reads TGTGCCAGCAGCCTCGACAGGGGCTATGGCTACACCTTC. The encoded protein is CASSLDRGYGYTF.

The chain has TRBV6-5 and TRBJ2-3; 9 nucleotides match TRBD2. With V trimmed by 3 bases and J by 3 bases, 4 bases remained unmatched. Germline CDR1 and CDR2: MNHEY and SVGAGI. The CDR3 extends over 15 amino acids. CDR3 amino acids: CASSYSGSSTDTQYF. The DNA of the CDR3 is TGTGCCAGCAGTTATAGCGGGAGTAGTACAGATACGCAGTATTTT.

This sequence joins TRBV25-1 and TRBJ1-4, with 9 bases aligning to TRBD1. The trim removed 2 bases at V and 8 bases at J, leaving 0 bases unmatched. Germline assignment: CDR1 MGHDK and CDR2 SYGVNS. The CDR3 length is 13 residues. CDR3 amino acids: CASSEGQGEKLFF. The CDR3 DNA sequence: TGTGCCAGCAGTGAAGGACAGGGGGAAAAACTGTTTTTT. The full variable domain, in which reference TRBV25-1 and TRBJ1-4 provide the parts outside the CDR3, is EADIYQTPRYLVIGTGKKITLECSQTMGHDKMYWYQQDPGMELHLIHYSYGVNSTEKGDLSSESTVSRIRTEHFPLTLESARPSHTSQYLCASSEGQGEKLFFGSGTQLSVL.

This chain uses TRBV6-5 with TRBJ2-7; 9 positions match TRBD2. The CDR3 totals 16 residues. The V and J ends lost 2 bases and 0 bases, in that order; junction bases with no gene match: 5. Per the germline V gene, CDR1 is MNHEY and CDR2 is SVGAGI. CDR3 in amino acids: CASSYAGRGGSYEQYF. The CDR3 coding sequence is TGTGCCAGCAGTTACGCAGGGCGGGGGGGCTCCTACGAGCAGTACTTC.

This rearrangement joins TRBV19 to TRBJ2-4; 7 bases are a match to TRBD1. Trimming took 10 bases from V and 10 from J; bases not matched to a gene: 16. The CDR3 totals 14 residues. CDR1 is LNHDA, CDR2 SQIVND, per germline (reference sequence). The CDR3 loop reads CATEGTAPTRIQYF. The CDR3 DNA sequence: TGTGCCACCGAAGGGACAGCCCCTACCCGAATTCAGTACTTC. Drawing the rest from reference TRBV19 and TRBJ2-4, the complete variable domain is DGGITQSPKYLFRKEGQNVTLSCEQNLNHDAMYWYRQDPGQGLRLIYYSQIVNDFQKGDIAEGYSVSREKKESFPLTVTSAQKNPTAFYLCATEGTAPTRIQYFGAGTRLSVL.

The CDR3 loop reads CAWSDRGGYGYTF. DNA of the CDR3: TGTGCCTGGAGTGACAGGGGAGGCTATGGCTACACCTTC. The chain uses TRBV30 and TRBJ1-2, with 7 positions matching TRBD1. V was clipped by 1 base and J by 4 bases; unmatched bases: 3. Germline values: CDR1 GTSNPN, CDR2 SVGIG (reference sequence). The CDR3 sequence is 13 residues long.

J is TRBJ2-2 and V is TRBV4-1; possible D gene TRBD2, 6 bases. Per the germline V gene, CDR1 is MGHRA and CDR2 is YSYEKL. The CDR3 extends over 15 amino acids. The germline V and J ends were trimmed by 1 base and 7 bases, with 13 bases remaining between them. CDR3 protein: CASSQVDGGGGELFF. CDR3 nucleotides: TGCGCCAGCAGCCAAGTTGACGGGGGTGGCGGGGAGCTGTTTTTT.

The chain recombines TRBV10-3 with TRBJ1-2; no clear D. The germline V and J ends were trimmed by 3 bases and 4 bases, with 15 bases remaining between them. This CDR3 contains 15 residues. Germline CDR1 reads ENHRY; CDR2 reads SYGVKD. The CDR3 DNA reads TGTGCCATCAGTGACCTGACATCGAACGTCTATGGCTACACCTTC. Its translation is CAISDLTSNVYGYTF.

The J gene is TRBJ1-3, the V gene TRBV30; D is undetermined. In germline, CDR1 is GTSNPN, CDR2 SVGIG (reference sequence). V lost 2 bases and J 8 bases, leaving 10 bases between the germline ends. CDR3 length equals 12 residues. In nucleotides, the CDR3 is TGTGCCTGGAGTCCCACTGATCACACCATATATTTT. It is translated as CAWSPTDHTIYF.

V is TRBV28 and J is TRBJ1-2; a weak D match, TRBD1 (6 bases). The CDR3 covers 14 residues. Germline V gene lookup returns CDR1 MDHEN and CDR2 SYDVKM. With 4 bases removed from V and 0 bases from J, the gap between germline ends came to 9 bases. This CDR3 is CASSSGGTNYGYTF. CDR3 nucleotides: TGTGCCAGCAGTTCCGGGGGCACTAACTATGGCTACACCTTC.

The chain combines TRBV25-1 with TRBJ2-5; no firm D call. Germline CDR1 reads MGHDK; CDR2 reads SYGVNS. CDR3 length equals 16 residues. Deletions cut 3 bases from V and 5 bases from J, with 19 bases between. CDR3 DNA: TGTGCCAGCAGTGATAGGGTAGACATCGAGGCGGAGACCCAGTACTTC. Translated: CASSDRVDIEAETQYF. The whole variable domain, remainder taken from reference TRBV25-1 and TRBJ2-5, is EADIYQTPRYLVIGTGKKITLECSQTMGHDKMYWYQQDPGMELHLIHYSYGVNSTEKGDLSSESTVSRIRTEHFPLTLESARPSHTSQYLCASSDRVDIEAETQYFGPGTRLLVL.

The sample holds one count of this clone. This rearrangement joins TRBV2 to TRBJ2-2; 7 bases line up with TRBD1. This CDR3 contains 14 residues. CDR1 and CDR2 (germline): SNHLY, FYNNEI. V was pared by 5 bases and J by 4 bases, with 4 bases of the junction left unmatched. CDR3 in amino acids: CASSKTGVTGELFF. The CDR3 bases are TGTGCCAGCAGTAAAACAGGGGTCACCGGGGAGCTGTTTTTT.

The chain joins TRBV5-1 to TRBJ2-7; 7 nucleotides align to TRBD2. The CDR3 length is 15 residues. From germline, CDR1 is SGHRS and CDR2 YFSETQ. The V segment lost 1 base and the J segment 2 bases; nucleotides outside the gene matches: 6. The CDR3, as DNA: TGCGCCAGCAGCTTGAGGGAGCGGGGCCCCTACGAGCAGTACTTC. It is translated as CASSLRERGPYEQYF.